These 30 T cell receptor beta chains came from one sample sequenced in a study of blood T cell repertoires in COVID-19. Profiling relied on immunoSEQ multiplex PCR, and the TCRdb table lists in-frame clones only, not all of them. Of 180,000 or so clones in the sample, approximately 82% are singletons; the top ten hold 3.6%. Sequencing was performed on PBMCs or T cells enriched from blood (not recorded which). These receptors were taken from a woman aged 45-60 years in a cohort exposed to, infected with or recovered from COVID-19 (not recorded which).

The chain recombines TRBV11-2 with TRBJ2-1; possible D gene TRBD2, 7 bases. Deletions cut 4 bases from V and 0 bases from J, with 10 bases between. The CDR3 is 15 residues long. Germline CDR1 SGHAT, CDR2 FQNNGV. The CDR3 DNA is TGTGCCAGCAGCTCGGGGGGCAACTCCTACAATGAGCAGTTCTTC. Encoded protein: CASSSGGNSYNEQFF.

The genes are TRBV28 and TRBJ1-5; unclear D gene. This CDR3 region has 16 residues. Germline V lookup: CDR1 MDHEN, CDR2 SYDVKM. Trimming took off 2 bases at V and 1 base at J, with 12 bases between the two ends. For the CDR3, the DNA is TGTGCCAGCAGTTTAAGTGCAGGAGGGAGCAATCAGCCCCAGCATTTT. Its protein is CASSLSAGGSNQPQHF.

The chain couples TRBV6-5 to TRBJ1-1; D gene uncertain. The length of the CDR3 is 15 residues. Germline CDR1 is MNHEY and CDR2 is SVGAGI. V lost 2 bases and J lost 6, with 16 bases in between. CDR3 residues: CASSYERRRSPEAFF. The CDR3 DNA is TGTGCCAGCAGTTACGAGCGGCGTAGAAGCCCTGAAGCTTTCTTT.

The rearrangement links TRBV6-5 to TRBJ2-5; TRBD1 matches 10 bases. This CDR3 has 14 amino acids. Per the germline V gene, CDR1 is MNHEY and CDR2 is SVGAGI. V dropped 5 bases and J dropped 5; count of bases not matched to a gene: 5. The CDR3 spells CASSRQGARETQYF. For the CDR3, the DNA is TGTGCCAGCAGTAGACAGGGGGCCAGGGAGACCCAGTACTTC.

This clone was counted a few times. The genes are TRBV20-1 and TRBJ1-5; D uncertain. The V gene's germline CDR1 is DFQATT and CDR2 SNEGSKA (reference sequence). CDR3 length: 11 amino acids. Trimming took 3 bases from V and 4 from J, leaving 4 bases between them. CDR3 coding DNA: TGCAGTGCTAGTCATAATCAGCCCCAGCATTTT. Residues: CSASHNQPQHF.

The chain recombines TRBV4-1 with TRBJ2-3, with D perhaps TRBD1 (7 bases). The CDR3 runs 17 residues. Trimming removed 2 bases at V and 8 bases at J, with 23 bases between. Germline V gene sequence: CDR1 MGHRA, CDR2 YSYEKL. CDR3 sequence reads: CASSQRGGGGPLGTQYF. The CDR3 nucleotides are TGCGCCAGCAGCCAAAGGGGAGGAGGGGGCCCATTAGGTACGCAGTATTTT.

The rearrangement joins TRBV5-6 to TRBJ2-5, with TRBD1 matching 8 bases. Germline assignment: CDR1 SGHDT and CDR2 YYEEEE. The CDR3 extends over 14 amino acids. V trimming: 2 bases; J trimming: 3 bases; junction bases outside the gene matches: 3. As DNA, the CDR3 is TGTGCCAGCAGCTTCCAGGGGGCCAAAGAGACCCAGTACTTC. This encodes CASSFQGAKETQYF.

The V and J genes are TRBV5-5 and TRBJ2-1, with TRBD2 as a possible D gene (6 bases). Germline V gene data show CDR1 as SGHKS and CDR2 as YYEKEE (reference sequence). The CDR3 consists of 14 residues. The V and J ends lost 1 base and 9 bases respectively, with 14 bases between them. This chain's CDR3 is CASSLSGVVSEQFF. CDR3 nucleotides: TGTGCCAGCAGCTTGTCGGGGGTGGTGAGTGAGCAGTTCTTC.

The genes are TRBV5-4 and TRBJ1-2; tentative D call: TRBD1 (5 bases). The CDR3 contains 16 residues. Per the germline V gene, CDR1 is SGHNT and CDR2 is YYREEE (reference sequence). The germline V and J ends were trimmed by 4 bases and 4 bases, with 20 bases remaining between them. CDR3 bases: TGTGCCAGCAGCCTGGGGACCGCCCGGGGAACCTATGGCTACACCTTC. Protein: CASSLGTARGTYGYTF.

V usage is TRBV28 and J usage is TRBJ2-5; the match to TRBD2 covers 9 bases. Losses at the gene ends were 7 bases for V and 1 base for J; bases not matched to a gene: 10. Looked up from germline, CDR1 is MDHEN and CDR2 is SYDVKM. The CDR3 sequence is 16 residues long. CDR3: CASTGGAGGLQETQYF. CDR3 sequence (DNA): TGTGCCAGCACCGGGGGAGCGGGGGGCCTCCAAGAGACCCAGTACTTC.

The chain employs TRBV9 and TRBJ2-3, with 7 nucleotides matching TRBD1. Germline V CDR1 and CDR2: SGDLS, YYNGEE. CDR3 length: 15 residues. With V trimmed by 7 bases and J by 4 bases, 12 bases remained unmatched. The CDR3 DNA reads TGTGCCAGCGGAATGACAGGGCGATTGGCAGATACGCAGTATTTT. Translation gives CASGMTGRLADTQYF. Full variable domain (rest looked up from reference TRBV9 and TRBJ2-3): DSGVTQTPKHLITATGQRVTLRCSPRSGDLSVYWYQQSLDQGLQFLIQYYNGEERAKGNILERFSAQQFPDLHSELNLSSLELGDSALYFCASGMTGRLADTQYFGPGTRLTVL.

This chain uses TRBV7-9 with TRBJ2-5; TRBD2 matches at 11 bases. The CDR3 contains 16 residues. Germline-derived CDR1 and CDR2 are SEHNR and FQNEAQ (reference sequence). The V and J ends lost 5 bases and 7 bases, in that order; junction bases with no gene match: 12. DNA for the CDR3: TGTGCCAGCAGCGCACATAGCGGGGGGGCAGGGAGGACCCAGTACTTC. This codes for CASSAHSGGAGRTQYF.

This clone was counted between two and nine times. The CDR3: CASRLQGTLYEQYF. In DNA form, the CDR3 reads TGTGCCAGCAGATTACAGGGGACCCTCTACGAGCAGTACTTC. V usage is TRBV6-6 and J usage is TRBJ2-7; TRBD1 agrees at 7 bases. This CDR3 region has 14 residues. CDR1 is MNHNY, CDR2 SVGAGI, per germline (reference sequence). V was clipped by 6 bases and J by 3 bases; unmatched bases: 8.

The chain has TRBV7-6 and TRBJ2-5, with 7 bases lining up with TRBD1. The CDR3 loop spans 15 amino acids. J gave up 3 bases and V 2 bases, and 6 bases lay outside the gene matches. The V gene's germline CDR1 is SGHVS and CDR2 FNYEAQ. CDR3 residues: CASSLWRTGEETQYF. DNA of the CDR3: TGTGCCAGCAGCTTATGGCGGACAGGCGAAGAGACCCAGTACTTC.

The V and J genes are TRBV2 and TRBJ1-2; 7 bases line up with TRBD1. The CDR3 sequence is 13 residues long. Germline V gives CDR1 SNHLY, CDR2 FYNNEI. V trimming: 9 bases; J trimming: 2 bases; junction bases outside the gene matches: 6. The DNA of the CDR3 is TGTGCCAGTATGAGACAGGGAAACTATGGCTACACCTTC. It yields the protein CASMRQGNYGYTF.

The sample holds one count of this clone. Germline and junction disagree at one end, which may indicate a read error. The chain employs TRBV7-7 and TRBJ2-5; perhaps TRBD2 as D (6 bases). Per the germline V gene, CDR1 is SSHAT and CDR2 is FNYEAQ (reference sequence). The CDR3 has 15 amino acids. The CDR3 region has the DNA TGTGCTAGCAGCTGGGGGGAGGATCCGGGAGAGACCCAGTACTTC. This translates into CASSWGEDPGETQYF.

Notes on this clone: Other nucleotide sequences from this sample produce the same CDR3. Here the CDR3 reads CASSLVGGDTEAFF. DNA of the CDR3: TGTGCCAGCAGCTTAGTAGGGGGAGACACTGAAGCTTTCTTT. J is TRBJ1-1 and V is TRBV7-9, with TRBD1 as a possible D gene (6 bases). Germline CDR1 SEHNR, CDR2 FQNEAQ (reference sequence). Trimming pared 1 base from V and 3 bases from J, leaving 9 bases between. CDR3 size: 14 residues.

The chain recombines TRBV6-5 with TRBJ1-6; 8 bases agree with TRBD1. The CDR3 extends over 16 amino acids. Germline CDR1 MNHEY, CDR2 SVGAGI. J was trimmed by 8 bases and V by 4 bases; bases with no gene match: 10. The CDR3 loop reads CASSSPDRGGDSPLHF. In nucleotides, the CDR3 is TGTGCCAGCAGTTCCCCAGACAGGGGAGGAGATTCACCCCTCCACTTT.

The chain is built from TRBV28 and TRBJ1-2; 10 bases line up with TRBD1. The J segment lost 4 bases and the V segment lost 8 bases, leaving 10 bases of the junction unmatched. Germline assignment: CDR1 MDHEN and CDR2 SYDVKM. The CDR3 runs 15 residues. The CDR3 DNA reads TGTGCCAGCCGCCCCAGGGACAGGGGATTCTATGGCTACACCTTC. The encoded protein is CASRPRDRGFYGYTF.

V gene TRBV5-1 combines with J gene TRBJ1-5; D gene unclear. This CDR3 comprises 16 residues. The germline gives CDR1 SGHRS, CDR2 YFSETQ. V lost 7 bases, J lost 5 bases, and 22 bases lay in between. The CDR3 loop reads CASPPSSGRGHQPQHF. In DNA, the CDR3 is TGCGCCAGCCCTCCCAGTTCCGGTAGAGGTCATCAGCCCCAGCATTTT. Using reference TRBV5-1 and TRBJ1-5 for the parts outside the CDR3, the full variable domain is KAGVTQTPRYLIKTRGQQVTLSCSPISGHRSVSWYQQTPGQGLQFLFEYFSETQRNKGNFPGRFSGRQFSNSRSEMNVSTLELGDSALYLCASPPSSGRGHQPQHFGDGTRLSIL.

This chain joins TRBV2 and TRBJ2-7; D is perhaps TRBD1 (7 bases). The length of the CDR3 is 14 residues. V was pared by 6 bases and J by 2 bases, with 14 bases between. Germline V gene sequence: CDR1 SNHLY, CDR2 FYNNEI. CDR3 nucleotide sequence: TGTGCCAGCAGACCACAGGGGACTCCCTACGAGCAGTACTTC. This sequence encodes CASRPQGTPYEQYF. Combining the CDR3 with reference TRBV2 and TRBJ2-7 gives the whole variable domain EPEVTQTPSHQVTQMGQEVILRCVPISNHLYFYWYRQILGQKVEFLVSFYNNEISEKSEIFDDQFSVERPDGSNFTLKIRSTKLEDSAMYFCASRPQGTPYEQYFGPGTRLTVT.

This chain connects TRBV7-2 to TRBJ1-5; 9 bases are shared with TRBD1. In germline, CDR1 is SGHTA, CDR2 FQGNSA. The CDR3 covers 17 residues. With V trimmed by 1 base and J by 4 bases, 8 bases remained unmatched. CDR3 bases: TGTGCCAGCAGCTTAGACCGGCCCGGGACAGGGAATCAGCCCCAGCATTTT. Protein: CASSLDRPGTGNQPQHF.

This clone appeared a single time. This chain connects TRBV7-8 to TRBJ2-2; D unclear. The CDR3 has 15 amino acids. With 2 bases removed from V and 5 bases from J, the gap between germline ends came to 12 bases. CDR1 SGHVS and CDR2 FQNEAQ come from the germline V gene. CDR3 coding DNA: TGTGCCAGCAGCTTATTCAGCGAGTTTACCGGGGAGCTGTTTTTT. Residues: CASSLFSEFTGELFF.

The CDR3 DNA reads as TGTGCCAGCAGTTACTCGTTCGGTTTAAACAATGAGCAGTTCTTC. Protein sequence: CASSYSFGLNNEQFF. The V and J genes are TRBV6-2 or TRBV6-3 and TRBJ2-1; D is unresolved. The germline V and J ends were trimmed by 0 bases and 5 bases, with 11 bases remaining between them. This CDR3 is 15 amino acids long. CDR1 and CDR2 (germline): MNHEY, SVGEGT.

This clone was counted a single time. The CDR3 sequence is CASSFKGPYEQYF. Written as DNA, the CDR3 is TGTGCCAGCAGTTTCAAGGGGCCCTACGAGCAGTACTTC. This rearrangement joins TRBV28 to TRBJ2-7; tentative D call: TRBD1 (5 bases). This CDR3 region has 13 residues. The V and J ends lost 3 bases and 2 bases respectively, with 8 bases between them. In germline, CDR1 is MDHEN, CDR2 SYDVKM. Together with reference TRBV28 and TRBJ2-7, the CDR3 gives the full variable domain: DVKVTQSSRYLVKRTGEKVFLECVQDMDHENMFWYRQDPGLGLRLIYFSYDVKMKEKGDIPEGYSVSREKKERFSLILESASTNQTSMYLCASSFKGPYEQYFGPGTRLTVT.

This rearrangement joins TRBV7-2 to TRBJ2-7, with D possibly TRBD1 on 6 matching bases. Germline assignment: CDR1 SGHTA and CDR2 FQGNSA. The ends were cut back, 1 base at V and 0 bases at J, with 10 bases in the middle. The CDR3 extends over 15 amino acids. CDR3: CASSLGGLSSYEQYF. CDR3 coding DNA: TGTGCCAGCAGCTTAGGGGGGCTAAGCTCCTACGAGCAGTACTTC.

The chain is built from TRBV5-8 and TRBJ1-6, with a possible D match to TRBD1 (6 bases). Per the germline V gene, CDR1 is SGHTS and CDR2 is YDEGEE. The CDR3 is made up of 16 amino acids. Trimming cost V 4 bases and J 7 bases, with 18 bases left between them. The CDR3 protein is CASSHSPGQRNSPLHF. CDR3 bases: TGTGCCAGCAGCCATAGCCCGGGACAAAGAAATTCACCCCTCCACTTT.

CDR3 nucleotides: TGTGCCAGCAGCTTATGGCCGACCGGGGAGCTGTTTTTT. Translated, it gives CASSLWPTGELFF. The chain joins TRBV7-3 to TRBJ2-2; D is unresolved. Germline-derived CDR1 and CDR2 are SGHTA and FQGTGA. V lost 2 bases to trimming and J lost 5 bases, with 6 bases between them. This CDR3 region has 13 residues.

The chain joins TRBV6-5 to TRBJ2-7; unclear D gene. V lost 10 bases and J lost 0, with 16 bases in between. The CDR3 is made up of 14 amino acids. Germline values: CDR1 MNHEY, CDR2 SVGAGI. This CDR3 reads CATKAEPSSYEQYF. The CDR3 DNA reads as TGTGCCACTAAGGCGGAACCCAGCTCCTACGAGCAGTACTTC.

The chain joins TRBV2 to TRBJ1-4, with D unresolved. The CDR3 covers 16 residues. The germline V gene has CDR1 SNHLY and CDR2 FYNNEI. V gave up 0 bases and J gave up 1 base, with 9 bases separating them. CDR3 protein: CASSEALGETNEKLFF. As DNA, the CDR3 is TGTGCCAGCAGTGAAGCGCTCGGGGAAACTAATGAAAAACTGTTTTTT.